Listed below are T cell receptor beta chains from one sample, sequenced in a study of T cell responses to AZD1222 COVID-19 vaccine. Method: immunoSEQ multiplex PCR; TCRdb's copy keeps in-frame clones and lacks some. The sample gives about 150,000 clones, about 87% of which show up once; 3% to 3.5% is in the top ten. The input for sequencing was peripheral blood, taken on day 0 of AZD1222 vaccination. The source is an adult in good health. Both conserved end residues are part of each CDR3. The order of the fields is J gene, D gene, clone size, CDR3 length, V gene, CDR3 protein, CDR3 DNA. D genes are given only for firm matches. Only some rows state a clone size, as once, few, many or a class for expanded clones.

TRBJ2-5	NA	NA	14	TRBV6-5	CASRVGPGDGTQYF	TGTGCCAGCAGGGTCGGGCCAGGGGATGGGACCCAGTACTTC
TRBJ2-7	NA	NA	10	TRBV2	CASSDRAQYF	TGTGCCAGCAGTGACAGGGCACAGTACTTC
TRBJ2-1	TRBD1	NA	16	TRBV9	CASSADPRDSYNEQFF	TGTGCCAGCAGCGCCGACCCCCGGGACAGTTACAATGAGCAGTTCTTC
TRBJ2-1	TRBD1	once	16	TRBV3-1/TRBV3-2	CASSQAGTAGRNEQFF	TGTGCCAGCAGCCAAGCCGGGACAGCCGGGCGGAATGAGCAGTTCTTC
TRBJ2-3	NA	NA	14	TRBV7-3	CASSFVGGTDTQYF	TGTGCCAGCAGCTTCGTAGGAGGCACAGATACGCAGTATTTT
TRBJ1-3	TRBD1	NA	15	TRBV5-1	CASSLGDSSGNTIYF	TGCGCCAGCAGCTTGGGGGACAGCTCTGGAAACACCATATATTTT
TRBJ2-5	TRBD1	NA	15	TRBV18	CASSFRQGRGETQYF	TGTGCCAGCTCATTCCGACAGGGGAGAGGAGAGACCCAGTACTTC
TRBJ1-5	TRBD1	NA	16	TRBV5-8	CASSLPRTGSNQPQHF	TGTGCCAGCAGCTTACCCAGGACAGGTAGCAATCAGCCCCAGCATTTT
TRBJ1-6	NA	NA	16	TRBV5-6	CASSDDRFSYNSPLHF	TGTGCCAGCAGCGACGACAGATTCTCCTATAATTCACCCCTCCACTTT
TRBJ2-5	TRBD2	once	14	TRBV28	CASGERGGRETQYF	TGTGCCAGCGGAGAGCGGGGGGGCCGGGAGACCCAGTACTTC
TRBJ2-7	NA	NA	14	TRBV19	CASSYGGGSYEQYF	TGTGCCAGTAGTTACGGAGGCGGTTCGTACGAGCAGTACTTC
TRBJ2-2	NA	NA	14	TRBV6-5	CASSPVRDTGELFF	TGTGCCAGCAGTCCAGTTCGGGACACCGGGGAGCTGTTTTTT
TRBJ2-1	TRBD2	NA	15	TRBV9	CASSVVLAGYNEQFF	TGTGCCAGCAGCGTAGTCCTAGCGGGGTACAATGAGCAGTTCTTC
TRBJ1-5	NA	NA	13	TRBV6-2/TRBV6-3	CASSHDSRQPQHF	TGTGCCAGCAGCCATGACAGTCGTCAGCCCCAGCATTTT
TRBJ1-2	TRBD1	NA	13	TRBV6-4	CASSPQGAFGYTF	TGTGCCAGCAGTCCCCAGGGGGCTTTTGGCTACACCTTC
TRBJ1-6	TRBD1	NA	15	TRBV5-6	CASSSGLNRGTPLHF	TGTGCCAGCAGCTCGGGCCTTAACAGGGGAACACCCCTCCACTTT
TRBJ1-2	TRBD1	NA	13	TRBV13	CASSGTGGNGYTF	TGTGCCAGCAGCGGGACAGGGGGGAATGGCTACACCTTC
TRBJ1-3	NA	NA	15	TRBV6-5	CASSSARESGNTIYF	TGTGCCAGCAGTTCCGCCAGGGAATCGGGAAACACCATATATTTT
TRBJ2-2	TRBD2	few	18	TRBV25-1	CASSVAILAGGPPGELFF	TGTGCCAGCAGTGTTGCCATCCTAGCGGGGGGCCCCCCCGGGGAGCTGTTTTTT
TRBJ1-3	NA	NA	16	TRBV5-1	CASSLATGISGNTIYF	TGCGCCAGCAGCTTGGCGACAGGTATCTCTGGAAACACCATATATTTT
TRBJ1-4	TRBD1	once	17	TRBV5-4	CASSPDRGGGNGEKLFF	TGTGCCAGCAGCCCCGACAGGGGCGGTGGTAATGGTGAAAAACTGTTTTTT
TRBJ1-1	NA	NA	16	TRBV7-9	CASSSRKDPLNTEAFF	TGTGCCAGCAGCTCCCGCAAGGACCCCCTGAACACTGAAGCTTTCTTT